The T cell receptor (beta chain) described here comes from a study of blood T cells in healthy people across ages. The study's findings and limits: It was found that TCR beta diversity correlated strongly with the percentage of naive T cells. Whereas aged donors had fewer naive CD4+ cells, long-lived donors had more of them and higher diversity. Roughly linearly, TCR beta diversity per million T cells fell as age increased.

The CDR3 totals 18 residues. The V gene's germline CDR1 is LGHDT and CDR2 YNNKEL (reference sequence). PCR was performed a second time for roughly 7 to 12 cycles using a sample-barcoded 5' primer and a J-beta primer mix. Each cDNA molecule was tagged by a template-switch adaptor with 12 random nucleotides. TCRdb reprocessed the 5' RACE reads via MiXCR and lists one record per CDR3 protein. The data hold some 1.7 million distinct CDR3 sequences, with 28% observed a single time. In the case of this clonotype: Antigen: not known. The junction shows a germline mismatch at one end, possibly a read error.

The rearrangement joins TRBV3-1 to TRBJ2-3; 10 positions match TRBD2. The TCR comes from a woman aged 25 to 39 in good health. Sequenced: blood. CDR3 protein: CASGQRERGGLAADTQYF. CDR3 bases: TGTGCCAGCGGCCAACGCGAGCGGGGGGGACTAGCCGCAGATACGCAGTATTTT.